The clone carrying this T cell receptor beta chain came up a few times. Antigen specificity is unknown. TCRdb used MiXCR to reprocess the 5' RACE reads, holding one entry per CDR3 protein. The sample records approximately 230,000 distinct CDR3 sequences, approximately 16% being singletons. This CDR3 is built from 14 residues. V gave up 6 bases and J gave up 4 bases, with 16 bases separating them. Germline V lookup: CDR1 MDHEN, CDR2 SYDVKM. This sample stems from a study of T-cell memory formation after mild COVID-19. For the study at large: TCR clusters were largely donor specific. General study findings and limits: Shrinking CD4+ clones resided mostly in CM and EM, and CD8+ ones in EMRA.

The sample consisted of PBMCs or a T cell subset sorted from them (not recorded which). The receptor comes from a man aged 18 to 29 who had mild COVID-19 (a few samples of this study predate the infection). Cell type and time point are not known. The genes are TRBV28 and TRBJ2-7; D may match TRBD1 or TRBD2 (5 bases each). The CDR3 coding sequence is TGTGCCAGCAGACGGGACGGAGACTCTTACGAGCAGTACGTC. This gives the protein CASRRDGDSYEQYV.